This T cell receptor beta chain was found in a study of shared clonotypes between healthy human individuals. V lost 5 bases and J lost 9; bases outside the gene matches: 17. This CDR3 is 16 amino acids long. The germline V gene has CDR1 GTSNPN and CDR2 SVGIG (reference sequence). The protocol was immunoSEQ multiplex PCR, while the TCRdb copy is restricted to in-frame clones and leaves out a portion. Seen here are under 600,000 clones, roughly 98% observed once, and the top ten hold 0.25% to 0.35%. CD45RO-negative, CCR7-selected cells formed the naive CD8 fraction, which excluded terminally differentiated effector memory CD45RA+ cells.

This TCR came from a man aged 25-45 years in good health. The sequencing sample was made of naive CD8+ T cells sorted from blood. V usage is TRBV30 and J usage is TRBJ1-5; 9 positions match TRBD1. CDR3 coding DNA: TGTGCCTGGGATGGGACAGGGACAGTTCCATATCGGCCCCAGCATTTT. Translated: CAWDGTGTVPYRPQHF. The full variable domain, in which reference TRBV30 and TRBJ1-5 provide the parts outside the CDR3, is SQTIHQWPATLVQPVGSPLSLECTVEGTSNPNLYWYRQAAGRGLQLLFYSVGIGQISSEVPQNLSASRPQDRQFILSSKKLLLSDSGFYLCAWDGTGTVPYRPQHFGDGTRLSIL.